These 26 T cell receptor beta chains came from one sample sequenced in a study of T cells in Graves' hyperthyroidism and ophthalmopathy. Amplified TCR beta CDR3 regions derived from RNA transcripts. Primed by the HTBI set, a first-round RT-PCR was run on the TCR CDR3. Via MiXCR, TCRdb re-called the multiplex PCR reads, giving one row per CDR3 protein. The table records 600,000 to 900,000 distinct CDR3 sequences, less than 20% of them present only once. Sequencing was done on a sample of blood. The receptor set was obtained from a man aged 18 to 35 with Graves' hyperthyroidism.

The chain combines TRBV12-3 or TRBV12-4 with TRBJ1-2, with 10 bases that match TRBD1. The CDR3 extends over 13 amino acids. Germline trimming cut 5 bases from V and 7 bases from J; bases unmatched to any gene: 4. The CDR3 loop reads CASSPDRGAGYTF. The CDR3 DNA sequence: TGTGCCAGCAGTCCGGACAGGGGGGCTGGCTACACCTTC.

This clonotype was recorded many times. V is TRBV28 and J is TRBJ2-7; TRBD1 might be the D (6 bases). The CDR3 totals 13 residues. V was clipped by 5 bases and J by 3 bases, with 11 bases between them. CDR1 and CDR2 (germline): MDHEN, SYDVKM. The CDR3 reads CASSPRQVYEQYF. For the CDR3, the DNA is TGTGCCAGCAGTCCCAGACAGGTCTACGAGCAGTACTTC.

This chain joins TRBV20-1 and TRBJ1-6; 11 bases fit TRBD1. The J segment lost 8 bases and the V segment lost 6 bases, leaving 3 bases of the junction unmatched. The CDR3 spans 13 residues. Germline CDR1 DFQATT, CDR2 SNEGSKA (reference sequence). CDR3 in DNA: TGCAGTGCCAGGGACAGGGGGGATTCACCCCTCCACTTT. Translating gives CSARDRGDSPLHF.

This clonotype appeared many times. This rearrangement joins TRBV2 to TRBJ2-7, with a weak D call TRBD2 (6 bases). The length of the CDR3 is 13 residues. V lost 8 bases and J lost 2, with 13 bases in between. Germline CDR1 and CDR2: SNHLY and FYNNEI. CDR3 nucleotide sequence: TGTGCCAGCCTCGGGGGTCCCACCTACGAGCAGTACTTC. Protein sequence: CASLGGPTYEQYF. Filled out from reference TRBV2 and TRBJ2-7, the complete variable domain reads EPEVTQTPSHQVTQMGQEVILRCVPISNHLYFYWYRQILGQKVEFLVSFYNNEISEKSEIFDDQFSVERPDGSNFTLKIRSTKLEDSAMYFCASLGGPTYEQYFGPGTRLTVT.

The rearrangement joins TRBV20-1 to TRBJ2-7; no reliable D call. Between the trimmed V and J ends, which lost 0 bases and 0 bases, there was a span of 9 bases. The CDR3 has 14 residues. Germline lookup yields CDR1 DFQATT and CDR2 SNEGSKA (reference sequence). CDR3 protein: CSARDDQSSYEQYF. The DNA for the CDR3 is TGCAGTGCTAGAGATGATCAATCCTCCTACGAGCAGTACTTC.

The chain couples TRBV7-3 to TRBJ2-7, with D perhaps being TRBD1 or TRBD2 (5 bases each). Germline assignment: CDR1 SGHTA and CDR2 FQGTGA. The CDR3 loop spans 15 amino acids. V lost 5 bases and J lost 0, with 14 bases in between. DNA for the CDR3: TGTGCCAGCAGCGAAGGGGTCGGGGACTCCTACGAGCAGTACTTC. Amino acid sequence: CASSEGVGDSYEQYF.

This clonotype was counted between two and nine times. This chain connects TRBV29-1 to TRBJ2-1; 12 nucleotides align to TRBD2. V was pared by 7 bases and J by 7 bases, with 5 bases of the junction left unmatched. The CDR3 has 13 amino acids. Per the germline V gene, CDR1 is SQVTM and CDR2 is ANQGSEA. For the CDR3, the DNA is TGCAGCGCACTAGCGGGAGGAATAAATGAGCAGTTCTTC. As protein: CSALAGGINEQFF.

This clonotype showed up many times. The chain is built from TRBV7-6 and TRBJ2-7; 12 bases match TRBD2. CDR1 is SGHVS, CDR2 FNYEAQ, per germline. After removal of 4 bases from V and 2 bases from J, the junction contained 12 bases not matched to a gene. CDR3 length: 18 residues. CDR3 nucleotide sequence: TGTGCCAGCAGCTACCTAGCGGGAGGGCCCTCAGGCCCCTACGAGCAGTACTTC. Its protein product is CASSYLAGGPSGPYEQYF.

This sequence joins TRBV13 and TRBJ2-1, with TRBD1 matching over 8 bases. The CDR3 spans 14 residues. The germline V gene has CDR1 PRHDT and CDR2 FYEKMQ (reference sequence). V gave up 5 bases and J gave up 8 bases; unmatched junction bases: 8. The CDR3 DNA is TGTGCCAGCAGCCCCGGGACAGGTGGGCATGAGCAGTTCTTC. It specifies CASSPGTGGHEQFF.

There are many counts of this clonotype. CDR3 sequence (DNA): TGTGCTAGTGGCACCACCGATAGCGGGAGTAAAAATGAGCAGTTCTTC. As protein: CASGTTDSGSKNEQFF. This sequence joins TRBV12-5 and TRBJ2-1; 9 bases fit TRBD2. With V trimmed by 6 bases and J by 7 bases, 13 bases remained unmatched. The CDR3 is made up of 16 amino acids. Looked up from germline, CDR1 is LGHNT and CDR2 is FRNRAP.

This rearrangement joins TRBV27 to TRBJ2-5; 9 nucleotides align to TRBD1. The CDR3 is 14 residues long. Germline V gene lookup returns CDR1 MNHEY and CDR2 SMNVEV (reference sequence). Trimming cost V 6 bases and J 5 bases; bases outside gene matches: 7. CDR3 in amino acids: CASRTGGMEETQYF. The CDR3 nucleotides are TGTGCCAGCAGAACAGGGGGCATGGAGGAGACCCAGTACTTC.

The chain is built from TRBV7-8 and TRBJ2-7; 7 nucleotides match TRBD2. V shed 2 bases and J 5 bases; nucleotides not matched to a gene: 6. CDR3 length equals 14 residues. The germline gives CDR1 SGHVS, CDR2 FQNEAQ. CDR3 sequence reads: CASSLLREGNEQYF. The DNA of the CDR3 is TGTGCCAGCAGCTTACTGAGGGAGGGGAACGAGCAGTACTTC. Supplemented by reference TRBV7-8 and TRBJ2-7, the full variable domain reads GAGVSQSPRYKVAKRGQDVALRCDPISGHVSLFWYQQALGQGPEFLTYFQNEAQLDKSGLPSDRFFAERPEGSVSTLKIQRTQQEDSAVYLCASSLLREGNEQYFGPGTRLTVT.

There are a few counts of this clonotype. V and J are TRBV9 and TRBJ1-2; D is ambiguous. Trimming removed 4 bases from V and 6 bases from J, with 7 bases in between. CDR3 length equals 11 residues. Looked up from germline, CDR1 is SGDLS and CDR2 is YYNGEE. CDR3 loop: CASSRVNGYTF. CDR3 nucleotide sequence: TGTGCCAGCAGCCGTGTTAATGGCTACACCTTC. Full variable domain (outside the CDR3, taken from reference TRBV9 and TRBJ1-2): DSGVTQTPKHLITATGQRVTLRCSPRSGDLSVYWYQQSLDQGLQFLIQYYNGEERAKGNILERFSAQQFPDLHSELNLSSLELGDSALYFCASSRVNGYTFGSGTRLTVV.

This chain uses TRBV28 with TRBJ2-7, with D possibly TRBD1 on 6 matching bases. Germline V gene sequence: CDR1 MDHEN, CDR2 SYDVKM. V was trimmed by 8 bases and J by 2 bases, leaving 10 bases between them. The CDR3 extends over 12 amino acids. The DNA of the CDR3 is TGTGCCAGCGCACAGGGCGCCTACGAGCAGTACTTC. Residues: CASAQGAYEQYF. The variable domain in full, completed from reference TRBV28 and TRBJ2-7, reads DVKVTQSSRYLVKRTGEKVFLECVQDMDHENMFWYRQDPGLGLRLIYFSYDVKMKEKGDIPEGYSVSREKKERFSLILESASTNQTSMYLCASAQGAYEQYFGPGTRLTVT.

This clonotype was observed many times. The rearrangement uses TRBV2 and TRBJ2-1, with 10 bases aligning to TRBD1. With 3 bases clipped from V and 6 bases from J, the junction kept 8 bases outside the gene matches. This CDR3 spans 16 amino acids. Germline CDR1 and CDR2: SNHLY and FYNNEI. CDR3 region: CASSDGQGEWINEQFF. The CDR3 DNA reads as TGTGCCAGCAGTGATGGACAGGGGGAGTGGATCAATGAGCAGTTCTTC.

This clonotype was recorded many times. This rearrangement joins TRBV18 to TRBJ1-3; D call uncertain. CDR1 KGHSH and CDR2 LQKENI come from the germline V gene. There are 13 residues in the CDR3. Trimming shortened V by 1 base and J by 10 bases, and 11 bases separated the two germline ends. CDR3 bases: TGTGCCAGCTCACCACTAGATACTAAGACCATATATTTT. As protein: CASSPLDTKTIYF.

This clonotype was counted a few times. V gene TRBV25-1 combines with J gene TRBJ2-1, with D unclear. The length of the CDR3 is 13 residues. The ends were cut back, 2 bases at V and 2 bases at J, with 4 bases in the middle. Germline CDR1 reads MGHDK; CDR2 reads SYGVNS. Written as DNA, the CDR3 is TGTGCCAGCAGTGAACCCCCCTACAATGAGCAGTTCTTC. Protein sequence: CASSEPPYNEQFF.

The V call is TRBV20-1, the J call TRBJ1-5, with 7 bases that match TRBD1. The CDR3 runs to 14 residues. V lost 3 bases to trimming and J lost 6 bases; unmatched junction nucleotides: 8. Germline CDR1 DFQATT, CDR2 SNEGSKA (reference sequence). The CDR3 region has the DNA TGCAGTGCTAGCTCCGGGACAGCGAGTCAGCCCCAGCATTTT. It is translated as CSASSGTASQPQHF.

The sample holds many counts of this clonotype. This sequence joins TRBV30 and TRBJ2-7; possible D gene TRBD1, 6 bases. From germline, CDR1 is GTSNPN and CDR2 SVGIG (reference sequence). The ends were cut back, 4 bases at V and 2 bases at J, with 15 bases in the middle. The CDR3 has 14 residues. The CDR3 reads CAWKRGQGPYEQYF. The DNA of the CDR3 is TGTGCCTGGAAAAGGGGACAAGGGCCCTACGAGCAGTACTTC.

The chain carries TRBV5-8 and TRBJ2-7; tentatively, D is TRBD2 (5 bases). Germline values: CDR1 SGHTS, CDR2 YDEGEE. The CDR3 totals 13 residues. V was shortened by 0 bases and J by 4 bases, with 8 bases between the two germline ends. This chain's CDR3 is CASSLGADYEQYF. The CDR3 nucleotides are TGTGCCAGCAGCTTGGGAGCGGATTACGAGCAGTACTTC. The full variable domain, its missing parts supplied by reference TRBV5-8 and TRBJ2-7, is EAGVTQSPTHLIKTRGQQATLRCSPISGHTSVYWYQQALGLGLQFLLWYDEGEERNRGNFPPRFSGRQFPNYSSELNVNALELEDSALYLCASSLGADYEQYFGPGTRLTVT.

CDR3 DNA sequence: TGTGCCATCAGGCCACCGGGGCGGGGATACGAGCAGTACTTC. Its translation is CAIRPPGRGYEQYF. The genes are TRBV10-3 and TRBJ2-7, with TRBD2 as a possible D gene (6 bases). Germline V lookup: CDR1 ENHRY, CDR2 SYGVKD. The CDR3 has 14 residues. Trimming took off 6 bases at V and 4 bases at J, with 16 bases between the two ends.

The chain combines TRBV5-1 with TRBJ1-4; D ambiguous. Germline V gene sequence: CDR1 SGHRS, CDR2 YFSETQ. V was trimmed by 4 bases and J by 3 bases, leaving 13 bases between them. The CDR3 sequence is 15 residues long. This CDR3 is CASSPGGMANEKLFF. In nucleotides, the CDR3 is TGCGCCAGCAGCCCTGGAGGCATGGCTAATGAAAAACTGTTTTTT.

This sequence joins TRBV25-1 and TRBJ1-2, with TRBD1 as a possible D gene (5 bases). This CDR3 spans 15 amino acids. Germline values: CDR1 MGHDK, CDR2 SYGVNS. Between the trimmed V and J ends, which lost 2 bases and 6 bases, there was a span of 16 bases. CDR3 nucleotides: TGTGCCAGCAGTGAAGAATTGGTAGGGACCCATGGCTACACCTTC. This codes for CASSEELVGTHGYTF.

This clonotype was picked up many times. This chain joins TRBV18 and TRBJ1-5; 8 bases are a match to TRBD1. V trimming: 6 bases; J trimming: 1 base; junction bases outside the gene matches: 11. The CDR3 covers 17 residues. Germline CDR1 reads KGHSH; CDR2 reads LQKENI. The CDR3 protein is CASSISGGEVSNQPQHF. As DNA, the CDR3 is TGTGCCAGCTCTATATCAGGGGGCGAAGTCAGCAATCAGCCCCAGCATTTT.

This clonotype was recorded many times. J is TRBJ2-3 and V is TRBV27; D unclear. The CDR3 runs 14 residues. In germline, CDR1 is MNHEY, CDR2 SMNVEV (reference sequence). V gave up 2 bases and J gave up 6 bases, with 12 bases separating them. CDR3 residues: CASSLMGNLDTQYF. The DNA of the CDR3 is TGTGCCAGCAGTTTAATGGGAAACTTGGATACGCAGTATTTT.

On this clonotype: A read error may explain this, as a much larger clone is one base away. The CDR3 loop reads CSARKSAGQSSDEQFF. The CDR3 region has the DNA TGCAGTGCTCGAAAATCTGCGGGACAAAGTTCCGATGAGCAGTTCTTC. The chain carries TRBV20-1 and TRBJ2-1, with D perhaps being TRBD1 or TRBD2 (6 bases each). The CDR3 runs to 16 residues. Trimming removed 5 bases at V and 8 bases at J, with 25 bases between. Germline-derived CDR1 and CDR2 are DFQATT and SNEGSKA (reference sequence).